The entry below describes one T cell receptor beta chain. Authors' methods: For nucleated cells, counts were estimated from reference gene primer amplification. Clones were read by immunoSEQ multiplex PCR, and TCRdb kept only the in-frame ones, dropping some. The D gene and trimming were derived from the DNA, and the V and J assignments and clone size from that table. Of 120,000 to 150,000 clones in the sample, approximately 88% were seen once. CDR3 length: 12 amino acids. The ends lost 6 bases at V and 11 bases at J; junction bases unmatched: 6. The sample originates from a study of blood T cell repertoires in COVID-19. Study-level information: Samples taken during acute and convalescent COVID-19 were collected in the United States, Italy and Spain.

The TCR was taken from a human donor in a cohort sampled during active COVID-19. Sequencing was performed on peripheral blood. The chain employs TRBV12-3 or TRBV12-4 and TRBJ1-1; 10 positions match TRBD1. CDR3: CASRPGTGDAFF. The CDR3 nucleotides are TGTGCCAGCAGACCAGGGACAGGGGACGCTTTCTTT.